One T cell receptor (beta chain) is described in this entry. The antigen it recognizes is unknown. Per-base quality was not reported, and no clone a single base away is much larger than it. The data are from a study of T cell responses to AZD1222 COVID-19 vaccine (dated by TCRdb to the early 2020s). For the study in its entirety: AZD1222 recipients given second doses at about 4 weeks or at about 12 weeks were pooled, since spike-specific TCR depth and breadth were not found to differ between the two schedules. A total of more than 230 trial participants underwent TCR sequencing, of whom nearly 210 had received two doses of AZD1222 and 26 had received two doses of the MenACWY control vaccine. Trial participants were enrolled by age into subgroups of 18-55, 56-69 and 70-plus years, and roughly 160, 29 and 62 TCR-sequenced participants, respectively, were included in these subgroups. Study-wide conclusions, independent of this receptor: Because no samples from the day 14 peak response were available, repertoires could be characterized only after the peak T cell response. Reportedly, almost half of the unique spike-specific TCRs recognized epitopes lying outside the regions that are mutated in the B.1.351 and B.1.1.7 variants. CD4 TCRs associated with the vaccine covered the entire spike protein, and the dominant responses were in regions 160-218 and 743-854. In the small 56-69-year group, the increase in depth fell short of significance, most likely because of low power. A significant rise in spike-specific TCR breadth and depth was observed after two AZD1222 doses relative to day 0 and relative to MenACWY recipients. Conclusions about previously exposed vaccinees are limited, since just a handful of AZD1222 recipients were seropositive for SARS-CoV-2 at baseline. Participants were mostly white British and included more females than males, and it was suggested by the authors that clonal diversity may have been underestimated.

A distance of 13 bases separates the germline ends of V and J, which lose 8 bases and 2 bases respectively. The CDR3 runs 14 residues from the cysteine to the phenylalanine. Solely the CDR3 DNA is kept, with 42 bases framed from the first base. Via the germline V gene, CDR1 is SNHLY and CDR2 FYNNEI. The CDR3 regions of human TCRbeta chains were subjected to immunosequencing. As for the authors' bioinformatics: TCRs in the repertoires were matched against a reference library of SARS-CoV-2-specific TCRs that had been generated with the MIRA antigen-specificity platform. Breadth was defined as the fraction of unique TCRs that were SARS-CoV-2-associated, and depth was defined as the fraction of total T cells that were SARS-CoV-2-associated. Each spike-specific TCR was assigned to its reactive spike region and to a CD4 or CD8 class using the MIRA data. Log10-transformed breadth and depth values were compared by one-way ANOVA with Sidak's multiple comparisons tests. The source is immuneACCESS, and TCRdb retained only in-frame sequences with V and J called. Part of the clones is not carried over; for the studies checked, unresolved V genes explain less than half of this, and the remainder is unexplained. V, J and clone size are taken as reported in that table, and D and trimming were inferred from the DNA itself. This sample has 100,000 to 150,000 clones in its table, and about 86% of those were observed once. Approximately 12% of the sample belongs to the ten largest clones.

Per the publication, the time point label means: baseline before first vaccination. Vaccinee samples came from UK trials COV001 and COV002, including a single-blind randomized controlled phase 2/3 trial of AZD1222 (ChAdOx1 nCoV-19) in healthy adults. Trial participant PBMC samples were collected at day 0 and day 28 after the second dose for TCRbeta chain sequencing. The rearrangement combines TRBV2 with TRBJ1-5, with the identity of the D gene unclear. The TCR comes from an adult in good health. Here the sequenced sample was peripheral blood, taken on day 0 of AZD1222 vaccination. Here the CDR3 is given as CASLAFTGNQPQHF. The sequence in DNA is TGTGCCAGCCTGGCCTTTACGGGCAATCAGCCCCAGCATTTT.